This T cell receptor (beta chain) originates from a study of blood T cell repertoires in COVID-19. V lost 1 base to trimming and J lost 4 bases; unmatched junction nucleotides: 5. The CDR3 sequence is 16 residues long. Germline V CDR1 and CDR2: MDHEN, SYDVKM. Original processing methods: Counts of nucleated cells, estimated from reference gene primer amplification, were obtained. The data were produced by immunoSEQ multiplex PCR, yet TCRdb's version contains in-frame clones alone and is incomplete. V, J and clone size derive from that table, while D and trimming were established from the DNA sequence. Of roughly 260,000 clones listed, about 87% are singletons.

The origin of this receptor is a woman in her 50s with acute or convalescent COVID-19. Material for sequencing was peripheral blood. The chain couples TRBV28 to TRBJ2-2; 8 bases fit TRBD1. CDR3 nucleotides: TGTGCCAGCAGTTTATACAGGGGGGCGGGCACCGGGGAGCTGTTTTTT. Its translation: CASSLYRGAGTGELFF.